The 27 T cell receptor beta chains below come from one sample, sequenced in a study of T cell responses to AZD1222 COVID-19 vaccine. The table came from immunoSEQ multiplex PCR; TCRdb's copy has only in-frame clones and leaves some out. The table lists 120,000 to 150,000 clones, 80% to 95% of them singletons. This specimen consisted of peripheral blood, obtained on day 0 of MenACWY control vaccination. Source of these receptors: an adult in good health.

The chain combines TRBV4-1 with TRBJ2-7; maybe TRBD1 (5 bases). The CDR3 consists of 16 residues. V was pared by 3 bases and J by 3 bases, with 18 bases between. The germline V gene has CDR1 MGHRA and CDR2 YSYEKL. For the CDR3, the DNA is TGCGCCAGCAGCCACACATACAAGGGGCCCTACTACGAGCAGTACTTC. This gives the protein CASSHTYKGPYYEQYF.

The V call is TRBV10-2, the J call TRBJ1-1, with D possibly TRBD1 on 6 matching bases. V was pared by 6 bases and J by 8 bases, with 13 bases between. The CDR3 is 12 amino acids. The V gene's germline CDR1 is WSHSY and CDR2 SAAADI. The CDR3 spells CASRPGQFEAFF. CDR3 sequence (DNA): TGCGCCAGCAGGCCCGGACAGTTCGAAGCTTTCTTT.

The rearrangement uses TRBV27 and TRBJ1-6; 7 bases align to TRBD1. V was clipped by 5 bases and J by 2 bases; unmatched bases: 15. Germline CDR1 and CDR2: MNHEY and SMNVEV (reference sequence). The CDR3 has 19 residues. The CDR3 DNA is TGTGCCAGCAGTCACCTTATCGACAGGGCTGAGCCCTATAATTCACCCCTCCACTTT. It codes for CASSHLIDRAEPYNSPLHF.

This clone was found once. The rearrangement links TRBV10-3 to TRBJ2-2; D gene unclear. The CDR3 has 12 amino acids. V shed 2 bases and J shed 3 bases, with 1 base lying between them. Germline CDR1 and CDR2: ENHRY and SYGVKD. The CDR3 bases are TGTGCCATCAGTGAGGACACCGGGGAGCTGTTTTTT. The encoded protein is CAISEDTGELFF.

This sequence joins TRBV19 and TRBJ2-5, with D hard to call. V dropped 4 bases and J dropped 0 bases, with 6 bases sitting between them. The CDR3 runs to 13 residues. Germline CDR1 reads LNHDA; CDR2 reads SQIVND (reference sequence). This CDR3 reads CASSRVYQETQYF. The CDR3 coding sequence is TGTGCCAGTAGTAGAGTGTACCAAGAGACCCAGTACTTC.

This chain's CDR3 is CASSQGGQGRYGYTF. Written as DNA, the CDR3 is TGTGCCAGCAGCCAAGGTGGACAGGGGCGCTATGGCTACACCTTC. The chain recombines TRBV3-1 (or the pseudogene TRBV3-2) with TRBJ1-2; 9 positions agree with TRBD1. CDR1 and CDR2 from the germline V gene are LGHDT and YNNKEL (reference sequence). Trimming at V came to 1 base and at J to 4 bases, leaving 4 bases not matched to a gene. CDR3 size: 15 residues.

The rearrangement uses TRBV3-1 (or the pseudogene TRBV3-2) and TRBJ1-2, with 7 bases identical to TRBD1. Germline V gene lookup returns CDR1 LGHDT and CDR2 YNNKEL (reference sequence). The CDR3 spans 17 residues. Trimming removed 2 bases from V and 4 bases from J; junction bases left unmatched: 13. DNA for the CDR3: TGTGCCAGCAGCCAATCAGACAGGGATCTTAAAGGCTATGGCTACACCTTC. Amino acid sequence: CASSQSDRDLKGYGYTF.

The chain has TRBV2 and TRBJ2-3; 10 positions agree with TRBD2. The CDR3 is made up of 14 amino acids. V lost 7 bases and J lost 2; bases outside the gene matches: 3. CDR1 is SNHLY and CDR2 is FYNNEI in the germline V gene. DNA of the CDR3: TGTGCCAGCAAGGGACTAGCGAACACAGATACGCAGTATTTT. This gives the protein CASKGLANTDTQYF.

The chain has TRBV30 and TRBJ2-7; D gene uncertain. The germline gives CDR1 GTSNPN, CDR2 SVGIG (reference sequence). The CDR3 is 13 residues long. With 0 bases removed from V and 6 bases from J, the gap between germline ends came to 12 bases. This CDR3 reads CAWSVQGLSEQYF. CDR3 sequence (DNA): TGTGCCTGGAGTGTTCAAGGATTGTCCGAGCAGTACTTC. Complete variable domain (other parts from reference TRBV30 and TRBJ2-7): SQTIHQWPATLVQPVGSPLSLECTVEGTSNPNLYWYRQAAGRGLQLLFYSVGIGQISSEVPQNLSASRPQDRQFILSSKKLLLSDSGFYLCAWSVQGLSEQYFGPGTRLTVT.

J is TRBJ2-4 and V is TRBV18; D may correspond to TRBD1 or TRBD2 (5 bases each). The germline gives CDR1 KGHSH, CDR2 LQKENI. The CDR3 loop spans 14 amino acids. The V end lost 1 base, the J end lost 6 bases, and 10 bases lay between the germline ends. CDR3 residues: CASSPQGTINIQYF. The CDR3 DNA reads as TGTGCCAGCTCACCACAGGGGACCATAAACATTCAGTACTTC.

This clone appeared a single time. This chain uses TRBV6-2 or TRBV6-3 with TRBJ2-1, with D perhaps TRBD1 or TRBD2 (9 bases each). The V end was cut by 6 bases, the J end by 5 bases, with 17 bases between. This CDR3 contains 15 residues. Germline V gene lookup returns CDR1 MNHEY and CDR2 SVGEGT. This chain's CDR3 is CASSAGGTGHNEQFF. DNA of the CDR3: TGTGCCAGCAGCGCGGGGGGGACAGGGCACAATGAGCAGTTCTTC.

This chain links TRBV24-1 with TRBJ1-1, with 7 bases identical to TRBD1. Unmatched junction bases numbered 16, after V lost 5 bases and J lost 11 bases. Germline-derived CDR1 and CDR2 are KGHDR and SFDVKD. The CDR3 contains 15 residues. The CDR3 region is CATSAPGRTGDAAFF. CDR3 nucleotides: TGTGCCACCAGTGCCCCCGGGAGAACAGGGGATGCTGCTTTCTTT.

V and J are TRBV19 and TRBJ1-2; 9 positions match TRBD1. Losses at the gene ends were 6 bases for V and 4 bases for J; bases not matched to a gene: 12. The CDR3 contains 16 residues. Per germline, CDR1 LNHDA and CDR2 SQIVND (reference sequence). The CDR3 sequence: CASRAQSDRGGYGYTF. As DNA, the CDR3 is TGTGCCAGTAGGGCTCAATCGGACAGGGGTGGCTATGGCTACACCTTC.

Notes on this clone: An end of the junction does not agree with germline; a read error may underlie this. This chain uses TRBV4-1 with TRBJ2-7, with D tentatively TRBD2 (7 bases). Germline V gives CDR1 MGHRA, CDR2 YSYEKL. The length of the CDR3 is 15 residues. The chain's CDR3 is CATSQGGGRSYEQYF. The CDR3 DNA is TGCGCCACCAGCCAAGGGGGGGGCCGCTCCTACGAGCAGTACTTC.

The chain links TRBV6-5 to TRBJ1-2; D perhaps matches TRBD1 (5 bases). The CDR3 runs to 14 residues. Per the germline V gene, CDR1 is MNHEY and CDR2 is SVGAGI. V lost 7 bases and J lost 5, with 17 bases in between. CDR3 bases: TGTGCCAGCACCCCTGGACACCGAGGGTATGGCTACACCTTC. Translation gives CASTPGHRGYGYTF.

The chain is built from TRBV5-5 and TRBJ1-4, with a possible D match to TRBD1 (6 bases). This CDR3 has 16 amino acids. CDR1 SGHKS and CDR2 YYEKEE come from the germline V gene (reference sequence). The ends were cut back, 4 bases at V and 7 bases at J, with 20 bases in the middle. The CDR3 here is CASSPPSGGGGEKLFF. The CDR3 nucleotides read TGTGCCAGCAGCCCACCCTCGGGGGGCGGGGGTGAAAAACTGTTTTTT.

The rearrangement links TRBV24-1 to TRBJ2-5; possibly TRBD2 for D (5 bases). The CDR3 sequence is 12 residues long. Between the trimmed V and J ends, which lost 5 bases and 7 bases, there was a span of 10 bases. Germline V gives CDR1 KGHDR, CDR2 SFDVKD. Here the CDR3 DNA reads TGTGCCACCAGTGGGACTTTTGGGACCCAGTACTTC. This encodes CATSGTFGTQYF.

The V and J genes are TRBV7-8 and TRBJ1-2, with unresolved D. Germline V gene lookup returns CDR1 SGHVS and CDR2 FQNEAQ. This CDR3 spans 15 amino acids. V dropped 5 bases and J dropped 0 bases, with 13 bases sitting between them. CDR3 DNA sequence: TGTGCCAGCAGCCCCGGGTGGGCTTCTAACTATGGCTACACCTTC. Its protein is CASSPGWASNYGYTF. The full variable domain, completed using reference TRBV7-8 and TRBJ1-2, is GAGVSQSPRYKVAKRGQDVALRCDPISGHVSLFWYQQALGQGPEFLTYFQNEAQLDKSGLPSDRFFAERPEGSVSTLKIQRTQQEDSAVYLCASSPGWASNYGYTFGSGTRLTVV.

The CDR3 DNA reads TGTGCCAGCAGCTTGTCAGGGACAGGGGGCCACTATGGCTACACCTTC. This gives the protein CASSLSGTGGHYGYTF. The rearrangement links TRBV5-4 to TRBJ1-2; 12 nucleotides line up with TRBD1. CDR1 is SGHNT, CDR2 YYREEE, per germline (reference sequence). Trimming at V came to 1 base and at J to 3 bases, leaving 4 bases not matched to a gene. The CDR3 is 16 amino acids. Full variable domain (missing parts from reference TRBV5-4 and TRBJ1-2): ETGVTQSPTHLIKTRGQQVTLRCSSQSGHNTVSWYQQALGQGPQFIFQYYREEENGRGNFPPRFSGLQFPNYSSELNVNALELDDSALYLCASSLSGTGGHYGYTFGSGTRLTVV.

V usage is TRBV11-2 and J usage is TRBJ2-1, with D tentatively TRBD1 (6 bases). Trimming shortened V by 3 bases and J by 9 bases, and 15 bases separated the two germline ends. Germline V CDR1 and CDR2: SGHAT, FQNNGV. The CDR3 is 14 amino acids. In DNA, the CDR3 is TGTGCCAGCAGCTTTGGGGGCGGCCGGATTGAGCAGTTCTTC. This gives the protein CASSFGGGRIEQFF.

This CDR3 reads CASSLERPTDTQYF. CDR3 DNA: TGCGCCAGCAGCTTGGAGCGGCCTACAGATACGCAGTATTTT. The chain links TRBV5-1 to TRBJ2-3; the D gene is possibly TRBD2 (5 bases). Germline lookup yields CDR1 SGHRS and CDR2 YFSETQ. Trimming left V 0 bases short and J 3 bases short, with 8 bases between. There are 14 residues in the CDR3.

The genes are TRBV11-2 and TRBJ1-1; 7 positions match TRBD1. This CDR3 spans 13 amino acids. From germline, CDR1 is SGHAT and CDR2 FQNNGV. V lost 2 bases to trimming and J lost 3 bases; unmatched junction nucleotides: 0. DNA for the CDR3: TGTGCCAGCAGCTTAACAGGGGACACTGAAGCTTTCTTT. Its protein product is CASSLTGDTEAFF.

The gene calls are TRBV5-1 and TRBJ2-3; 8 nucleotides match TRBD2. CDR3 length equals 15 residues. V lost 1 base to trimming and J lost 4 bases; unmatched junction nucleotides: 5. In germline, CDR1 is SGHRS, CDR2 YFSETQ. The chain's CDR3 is CASSLREGSADTQYF. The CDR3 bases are TGCGCCAGCAGCTTGCGGGAGGGCAGCGCAGATACGCAGTATTTT.

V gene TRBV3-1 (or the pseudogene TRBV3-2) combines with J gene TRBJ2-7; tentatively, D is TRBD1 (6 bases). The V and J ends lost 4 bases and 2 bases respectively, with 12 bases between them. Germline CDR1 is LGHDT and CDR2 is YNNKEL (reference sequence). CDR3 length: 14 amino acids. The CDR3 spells CASSPWQGTYEQYF. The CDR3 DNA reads TGTGCCAGCAGCCCCTGGCAGGGGACCTACGAGCAGTACTTC.

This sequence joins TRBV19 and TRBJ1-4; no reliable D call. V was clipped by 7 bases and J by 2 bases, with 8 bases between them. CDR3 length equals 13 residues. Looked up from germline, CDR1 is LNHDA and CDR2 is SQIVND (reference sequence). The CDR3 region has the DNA TGTGCCAGTACTGGCAGCACTAATGAAAAACTGTTTTTT. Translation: CASTGSTNEKLFF.

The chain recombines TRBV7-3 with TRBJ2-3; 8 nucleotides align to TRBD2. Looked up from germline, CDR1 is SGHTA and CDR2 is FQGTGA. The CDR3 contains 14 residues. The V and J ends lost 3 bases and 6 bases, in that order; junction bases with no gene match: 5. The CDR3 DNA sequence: TGTGCCAGCAGCTTTAGCGGGGCCGGCGATACGCAGTATTTT. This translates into CASSFSGAGDTQYF.

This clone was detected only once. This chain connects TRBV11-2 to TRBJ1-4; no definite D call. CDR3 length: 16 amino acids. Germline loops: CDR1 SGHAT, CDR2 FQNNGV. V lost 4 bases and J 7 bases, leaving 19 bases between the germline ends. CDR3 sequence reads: CASSSLRGMIGEKLFF. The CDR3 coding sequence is TGTGCCAGCAGCTCCCTCCGGGGAATGATCGGTGAAAAACTGTTTTTT.